This T cell receptor (beta chain) was retrieved from a study of T cell changes during pregnancy in multiple sclerosis. In germline, CDR1 is MNHEY, CDR2 SVGAGI. This CDR3 has 14 residues. V was clipped by 6 bases and J by 0 bases; unmatched bases: 4. TCRdb's copy holds only in-frame clones and misses some; the assay was immunoSEQ multiplex PCR. The repertoire consists of roughly 110,000 clones, with under 95% occurring once and the leading ten covering 0.78%. This sequence joins TRBV6-5 and TRBJ1-1; 7 bases agree with TRBD1. The TCR originated in a female donor in good health, enrolled as a control in a pregnancy study. The sequencing here drew on peripheral blood, taken in the third trimester of pregnancy. The CDR3 DNA follows: TGTGCCAGCAGGCCGACAGGGATGAACACTGAAGCTTTCTTT. It codes for CASRPTGMNTEAFF.